These T cell receptor beta chains were read from a single sample in a study of T cell changes during pregnancy in multiple sclerosis. This table comes from immunoSEQ multiplex PCR, and its TCRdb copy is limited to in-frame clones, with some not included. The sample lists roughly 18,000 clones, 80% to 90% occurring once. The input for sequencing was CD8+ T cells from peripheral blood mononuclear cells, taken after pregnancy. These receptor sequences come from a female donor in good health, enrolled as a control in a pregnancy study. CDR3s include the opening cysteine and the closing phenylalanine or tryptophan. D genes are given only for firm matches. Clone size is given for some rows only: seen once, a few or many times, or a class if the clone is expanded.

d_call: .; clone_size: .; j_call: TRBJ1-1; v_call: TRBV19; cdr3_nt: TGTGCCAGTTATCAGGGTGTGGAATGGAACACTGAAGCTTTCTTT; cdr3_aa: CASYQGVEWNTEAFF
d_call: .; clone_size: .; j_call: TRBJ1-3; v_call: TRBV5-8; cdr3_nt: TGTGCCAGCAGCTTGGGACAGAGCTCTGGAAACACCATATATTTT; cdr3_aa: CASSLGQSSGNTIYF
d_call: .; clone_size: .; j_call: TRBJ2-7; v_call: TRBV5-6; cdr3_nt: TGTGCCAGCAGCCGAATGGGGTTTGGGGGCCCTAATTCCGAGCAGTACTTC; cdr3_aa: CASSRMGFGGPNSEQYF
d_call: .; clone_size: .; j_call: TRBJ2-1; v_call: TRBV4-3; cdr3_nt: TGCGCCAGCAGCCCTTGGTGGAGAGAGTACAATGAGCAGTTCTTC; cdr3_aa: CASSPWWREYNEQFF
d_call: TRBD1; clone_size: .; j_call: TRBJ1-1; v_call: TRBV29-1; cdr3_nt: TGCAGCGTTTCAGGGGGAAAAAACACTGAAGCTTTCTTT; cdr3_aa: CSVSGGKNTEAFF
d_call: TRBD1; clone_size: .; j_call: TRBJ1-2; v_call: TRBV5-1; cdr3_nt: TGCGCCAGCAGCTGGGACAGGGGAGGCTACACCTTC; cdr3_aa: CASSWDRGGYTF
d_call: .; clone_size: .; j_call: TRBJ2-7; v_call: TRBV4-3; cdr3_nt: TGCGCCAGCAGCCAAGTTCTTCAGAACGAGCAGTACTTC; cdr3_aa: CASSQVLQNEQYF
d_call: .; clone_size: .; j_call: TRBJ2-2; v_call: TRBV4-3; cdr3_nt: TGCGCCAGCAGCCAAGGGAGGTCCGCGAACACCGGGGAGCTGTTTTTT; cdr3_aa: CASSQGRSANTGELFF
d_call: TRBD2; clone_size: .; j_call: TRBJ2-5; v_call: TRBV4-2; cdr3_nt: TGTGCCAGCAGCCAAGATCTCACTAGCGGGGATCAGACCCAGTACTTC; cdr3_aa: CASSQDLTSGDQTQYF
d_call: .; clone_size: .; j_call: TRBJ1-3; v_call: TRBV6-1; cdr3_nt: TGTGCCAGCGGAACCAGGGAAAGCTCTGGAAACACCATATATTTT; cdr3_aa: CASGTRESSGNTIYF
d_call: .; clone_size: .; j_call: TRBJ2-1; v_call: TRBV7-3; cdr3_nt: TGTGCCAGCAGCCTACCCGGGACATACAATGAGCAGTTCTTC; cdr3_aa: CASSLPGTYNEQFF
d_call: .; clone_size: .; j_call: TRBJ1-2; v_call: TRBV27; cdr3_nt: TGTGCCAGCAGCCTAAAGGGGGGGAATGGCTACACCTTC; cdr3_aa: CASSLKGGNGYTF
d_call: TRBD1; clone_size: .; j_call: TRBJ1-5; v_call: TRBV4-2; cdr3_nt: TGTGCCAGCAGTTTAGGGGGCAGTCAGCCCCAGCATTTT; cdr3_aa: CASSLGGSQPQHF
d_call: TRBD1; clone_size: .; j_call: TRBJ1-1; v_call: TRBV5-1; cdr3_nt: TGCGCCAGCAGCTTGGTGTTTAGGGACAGCATGAACACTGAAGCTTTCTTT; cdr3_aa: CASSLVFRDSMNTEAFF
d_call: .; clone_size: .; j_call: TRBJ1-2; v_call: TRBV13; cdr3_nt: TGTGCCAGCAGCCGCCGGGAGCAGTTCTATGGCTACACCTTC; cdr3_aa: CASSRREQFYGYTF
d_call: TRBD2; clone_size: .; j_call: TRBJ2-1; v_call: TRBV5-1; cdr3_nt: TGCGCCAGCAGCTTGCTCCTAGGACTAGCGGGGGGGGAGCAGTTCTTC; cdr3_aa: CASSLLLGLAGGEQFF
d_call: .; clone_size: .; j_call: TRBJ1-4; v_call: TRBV4-1; cdr3_nt: TGCGCCAGCAGCCAAGAAAACTTACGTGAAAAACTGTTTTTT; cdr3_aa: CASSQENLREKLFF
d_call: .; clone_size: .; j_call: TRBJ2-7; v_call: TRBV29-1; cdr3_nt: TGCAGCGTTGCAGTGGACACCCCCTACGAGCAGTACTTC; cdr3_aa: CSVAVDTPYEQYF
d_call: TRBD2; clone_size: .; j_call: TRBJ2-1; v_call: TRBV6-5; cdr3_nt: TGTGCCAGCAGTTACTCCCGCTCGGGGGGAGGTGATGAGCAGTTCTTC; cdr3_aa: CASSYSRSGGGDEQFF
d_call: .; clone_size: .; j_call: TRBJ2-7; v_call: TRBV7-9; cdr3_nt: TGTGCCAGCAGCGATACCGAGACCTACGAGCAGTACTTC; cdr3_aa: CASSDTETYEQYF
d_call: TRBD2; clone_size: .; j_call: TRBJ2-3; v_call: TRBV6-4; cdr3_nt: TGTGCCAGCAGCCCCCGGGGGGGCACAGATACGCAGTATTTT; cdr3_aa: CASSPRGGTDTQYF
d_call: TRBD1; clone_size: once; j_call: TRBJ2-1; v_call: TRBV29-1; cdr3_nt: TGCAGCGTTGAAGAGACAGGGGTCAATGAGCAGTTCTTC; cdr3_aa: CSVEETGVNEQFF
d_call: TRBD1; clone_size: .; j_call: TRBJ2-7; v_call: TRBV11-2; cdr3_nt: TGTGCCAGCAGCTTAGGTGGACAGGGGTACGAGCAGTACTTC; cdr3_aa: CASSLGGQGYEQYF
d_call: TRBD1; clone_size: .; j_call: TRBJ1-2; v_call: TRBV9; cdr3_nt: TGTGCCAGCAGCCCACCGGGACAGGGTTTAGATGGCTACACCTTC; cdr3_aa: CASSPPGQGLDGYTF
d_call: TRBD2; clone_size: .; j_call: TRBJ2-2; v_call: TRBV11-2; cdr3_nt: TGTGCCAGCAGCCTCCGTAGCGGGGGTACCGGGGAGCTGTTTTTT; cdr3_aa: CASSLRSGGTGELFF
d_call: .; clone_size: .; j_call: TRBJ1-3; v_call: TRBV5-4; cdr3_nt: TGTGCCAGCAGCTTGGGACAGTCGAACACCATATATTTT; cdr3_aa: CASSLGQSNTIYF
d_call: .; clone_size: .; j_call: TRBJ2-1; v_call: TRBV12-5; cdr3_nt: TGTGCTAGTGCCTTGAGCTCCTACAATGAGCAGTTCTTC; cdr3_aa: CASALSSYNEQFF
d_call: TRBD1; clone_size: .; j_call: TRBJ2-1; v_call: TRBV14; cdr3_nt: TGTGCCAGCAGCCAAGAAGGGGGCGCAGGCTTTGACAATGAGCAGTTCTTC; cdr3_aa: CASSQEGGAGFDNEQFF